These T cell receptor beta chains were read from a single sample in a study of cytomegalovirus exposure and HLA in healthy donors. Sequencing was performed with immunoSEQ multiplex PCR; in TCRdb, only in-frame clones are kept and a portion is missing. The sample lists more than 110,000 clones; 94% were seen once. The source material was PBMCs. Every receptor here comes from a man aged 18 to 35 in good health and CMV-seropositive. CDR3s include the opening cysteine and the closing phenylalanine or tryptophan. The D gene is left open where the match is weak. The listing skips clone size in some rows; elsewhere it reads once, few, many or a size class.

J,V,D,size,CDR3,DNA
TRBJ2-5,TRBV4-1,NA,once,CASSPSISLETQYF,TGCGCCAGCAGCCCCAGTATTAGCTTGGAGACCCAGTACTTC
TRBJ1-1,TRBV7-9,NA,NA,CASSLGSTSNTEAFF,TGTGCCAGCAGCTTAGGTTCTACGTCGAACACTGAAGCTTTCTTT
TRBJ1-1,TRBV29-1,TRBD1,few,CSVRTGDTEAFF,TGCAGCGTCCGGACAGGGGACACTGAAGCTTTCTTT
TRBJ2-6,TRBV2,TRBD1,NA,CARRQGPTPGANVLTF,TGTGCCAGAAGACAGGGTCCAACCCCTGGGGCCAACGTCCTGACTTTC
TRBJ2-5,TRBV12-5,NA,NA,CASGLWGVGEETQYF,TGTGCTAGTGGTTTATGGGGGGTTGGAGAAGAGACCCAGTACTTC
TRBJ2-7,TRBV7-8,TRBD2,NA,CASSGQTGTVTSGRPYEQYF,TGTGCCAGCAGCGGGCAAACCGGGACGGTTACTAGCGGGAGGCCCTACGAGCAGTACTTC
TRBJ2-2,TRBV18,TRBD1,NA,CASSPPGQGPANTGELFF,TGTGCCAGCTCACCCCCGGGACAGGGTCCTGCGAACACCGGGGAGCTGTTTTTT
TRBJ1-2,TRBV7-2,NA,NA,CASSFLEYGYTF,TGTGCCAGCAGCTTTTTGGAGTATGGCTACACCTTC
TRBJ2-7,TRBV7-3,TRBD2,NA,CASSRREGSEQYF,TGTGCCAGCAGCCGGAGGGAGGGCTCCGAGCAGTACTTC
TRBJ2-1,TRBV30,TRBD2,once,CAWSVVSGGYNEQFF,TGTGCCTGGAGTGTAGTTAGCGGGGGCTACAATGAGCAGTTCTTC
TRBJ2-1,TRBV5-4,NA,NA,CASSFHYNEQFF,TGTGCCAGCAGCTTCCATTACAATGAGCAGTTCTTC
TRBJ1-1,TRBV30,NA,NA,CAWSVGDGGNTEAFF,TGTGCCTGGAGTGTAGGGGACGGGGGGAACACTGAAGCTTTCTTT
TRBJ2-7,TRBV5-6,NA,NA,CASSWGRGTRSEQYF,TGTGCCAGCAGCTGGGGGAGAGGGACAAGATCCGAGCAGTACTTC
TRBJ1-1,TRBV2,NA,NA,CASSESGADMNTEAFF,TGTGCCAGCAGTGAATCAGGGGCAGACATGAACACTGAAGCTTTCTTT
TRBJ1-2,TRBV18,TRBD1,NA,CASSRDRVSYGYTF,TGTGCCAGCTCCCGGGACAGGGTTAGCTATGGCTACACCTTC
TRBJ1-4,TRBV9,NA,NA,CASSSFGTTNEKLFF,TGTGCCAGCAGCTCGTTCGGTACAACTAATGAAAAACTGTTTTTT
TRBJ2-3,TRBV6-6,TRBD2,NA,CASSYGTSGGTDTQYF,TGTGCCAGCAGTTACGGGACTAGCGGGGGCACAGATACGCAGTATTTT
TRBJ2-5,TRBV11-3,TRBD1,NA,CASSSRGTGGETQYF,TGTGCCAGCAGCTCTAGGGGGACAGGGGGAGAGACCCAGTACTTC
TRBJ1-4,TRBV6-1,NA,NA,CASSEAAVGGVWDEKLFF,TGTGCCAGCAGTGAAGCGGCGGTAGGGGGGGTGTGGGATGAAAAACTGTTTTTT
TRBJ2-7,TRBV7-2,TRBD2,NA,CASNLDWGTSSYEQYF,TGTGCCAGCAACCTAGATTGGGGGACTAGCTCCTACGAGCAGTACTTC
TRBJ2-1,TRBV5-1,TRBD1,NA,CASSSSPGQYNEQFF,TGCGCCAGCAGCTCATCACCGGGACAGTACAATGAGCAGTTCTTC
TRBJ2-7,TRBV28,TRBD1,NA,CASSFLGQGVEQYF,TGTGCCAGCAGTTTTTTGGGACAGGGGGTCGAGCAGTACTTC
TRBJ2-7,TRBV7-2,TRBD2,NA,CASSLPGLAGVPYEQYF,TGTGCCAGCAGCCTTCCGGGACTAGCGGGAGTTCCCTACGAGCAGTACTTC
TRBJ1-1,TRBV19,NA,NA,CASSTTVNTEAFF,TGTGCCAGTAGTACGACAGTTAACACTGAAGCTTTCTTT
TRBJ2-1,TRBV4-1,TRBD2,NA,CASSLVLAGEVEQFF,TGCGCCAGCAGCCTCGTCCTAGCGGGAGAGGTTGAGCAGTTCTTC
TRBJ2-7,TRBV7-8,NA,NA,CASSLFRASDYEQYF,TGTGCCAGCAGCCTATTCCGCGCTAGCGACTACGAGCAGTACTTC
TRBJ2-7,TRBV19,TRBD2,NA,CASAISGGIYEQYF,TGTGCCAGCGCGATTAGCGGGGGCATCTACGAGCAGTACTTC
TRBJ2-7,TRBV28,NA,NA,CASSLQGYEQYF,TGTGCCAGCAGTTTACAGGGTTACGAGCAGTACTTC
TRBJ2-2,TRBV5-4,NA,NA,CASSLWDINTGELFF,TGTGCCAGCAGCTTGTGGGACATTAACACCGGGGAGCTGTTTTTT
TRBJ2-3,TRBV19,NA,NA,CASSMPAKSDTQYF,TGTGCCAGTAGTATGCCCGCGAAGTCAGATACGCAGTATTTT
TRBJ2-7,TRBV29-1,NA,NA,CSVGTTGPLHEQYF,TGCAGCGTTGGGACGACAGGCCCCCTCCACGAGCAGTACTTC
TRBJ2-2,TRBV6-1,NA,NA,CASSSNGNTGELFF,TGTGCCAGCAGTTCAAACGGGAACACCGGGGAGCTGTTTTTT
TRBJ2-7,TRBV5-1,NA,NA,CASSLGGWTVSYEQYF,TGCGCCAGCAGCTTGGGGGGGTGGACAGTCTCCTACGAGCAGTACTTC
TRBJ1-2,TRBV30,NA,NA,CAWSVRQWAGYTF,TGTGCCTGGAGTGTACGGCAGTGGGCCGGCTACACCTTC
TRBJ2-7,TRBV28,TRBD1,NA,CATGGQGIIYEQYF,TGTGCCACGGGGGGACAGGGGATTATCTACGAGCAGTACTTC
TRBJ2-3,TRBV5-4,TRBD2,NA,CASSLEGSGSLSDTQYF,TGTGCCAGCAGCTTGGAGGGTAGCGGGAGTCTTTCAGATACGCAGTATTTT
TRBJ2-6,TRBV10-3,TRBD1,NA,CAIRRDRGPGANVLTF,TGTGCCATCAGGAGGGACAGGGGGCCCGGGGCCAACGTCCTGACTTTC
TRBJ2-2,TRBV27,TRBD2,NA,CASGPAGATGELFF,TGTGCCAGCGGGCCAGCGGGAGCCACCGGGGAGCTGTTTTTT
TRBJ2-7,TRBV4-1,TRBD2,NA,CASSQGTSVSSYEQYF,TGCGCCAGCAGCCAAGGGACTAGCGTTAGCTCCTACGAGCAGTACTTC
TRBJ2-5,TRBV6-5,TRBD2,NA,CASRGLAGETQYF,TGTGCCAGCAGGGGACTAGCGGGAGAGACCCAGTACTTC
TRBJ1-2,TRBV29-1,TRBD1,NA,CSVATGKAYGYTF,TGCAGCGTTGCGACAGGGAAGGCGTATGGCTACACCTTC
TRBJ1-1,TRBV28,TRBD1,NA,CASSRDRASTEAFF,TGTGCCAGCAGCCGGGACAGGGCGAGCACTGAAGCTTTCTTT
TRBJ2-7,TRBV5-1,NA,NA,CASMQGTASYEQYF,TGCGCCAGCATGCAGGGAACAGCCTCCTACGAGCAGTACTTC
TRBJ2-1,TRBV7-9,TRBD1,NA,CASSSLGQFHENEQFF,TGTGCCAGCAGCTCACTGGGACAGTTTCATGAGAATGAGCAGTTCTTC
TRBJ2-7,TRBV7-2,TRBD2,once,CASSLSGSTYEQYF,TGTGCCAGCAGCTTGAGCGGGAGTACCTACGAGCAGTACTTC
TRBJ1-1,TRBV7-3,NA,NA,CASSLGPGGTEAFF,TGTGCCAGCAGCTTGGGACCGGGGGGCACTGAAGCTTTCTTT
TRBJ1-2,TRBV9,TRBD1,NA,CASSLRTGGNYGYTF,TGTGCCAGCAGCCTGCGGACAGGGGGCAACTATGGCTACACCTTC